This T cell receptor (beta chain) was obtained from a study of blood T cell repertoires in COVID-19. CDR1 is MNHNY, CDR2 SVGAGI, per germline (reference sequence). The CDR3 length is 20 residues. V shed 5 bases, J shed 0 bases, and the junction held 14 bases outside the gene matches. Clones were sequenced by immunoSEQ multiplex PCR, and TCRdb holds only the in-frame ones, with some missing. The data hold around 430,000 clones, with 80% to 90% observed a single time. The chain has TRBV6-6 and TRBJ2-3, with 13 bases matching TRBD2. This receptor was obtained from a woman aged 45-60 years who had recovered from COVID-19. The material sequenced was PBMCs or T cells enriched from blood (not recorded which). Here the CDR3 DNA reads TGTGCCAGCAGTCGGCGACTAGCGGGGGGCCACAATCCCAGCACAGATACGCAGTATTTT. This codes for CASSRRLAGGHNPSTDTQYF.